What follows are 5 T cell receptor beta chains derived from one specimen sequenced in a study of T cell changes during pregnancy in multiple sclerosis. Assay: immunoSEQ multiplex PCR; the TCRdb copy retains only in-frame clones and omits some. The sample lists about 38,000 clones; about nine tenths were seen once. The source material was CD8+ T cells from peripheral blood mononuclear cells, sampled after pregnancy. Receptors originate from a female donor with multiple sclerosis, enrolled in a pregnancy study.

This rearrangement joins TRBV27 to TRBJ1-2; 9 bases match TRBD1. Germline V CDR1 and CDR2: MNHEY, SMNVEV (reference sequence). This CDR3 is built from 12 residues. The ends lost 8 bases at V and 8 bases at J; junction bases unmatched: 6. CDR3: CASAGDREGYTF. DNA of the CDR3: TGTGCCAGCGCAGGGGACAGGGAAGGCTACACCTTC.

This chain joins TRBV27 and TRBJ1-1; tentative D call: TRBD1 (5 bases). The ends were cut back, 2 bases at V and 1 base at J, with 5 bases in the middle. CDR1 MNHEY and CDR2 SMNVEV come from the germline V gene (reference sequence). The CDR3 loop spans 13 amino acids. The CDR3 nucleotides are TGTGCCAGCAGTTTAGGACAGAACACTGAAGCTTTCTTT. Residues: CASSLGQNTEAFF.

This chain connects TRBV5-1 to TRBJ2-5; 7 nucleotides line up with TRBD1. CDR1 and CDR2 (germline): SGHRS, YFSETQ. CDR3 length equals 12 residues. The V gene end was trimmed by 9 bases and the J gene end by 1 base; junction bases not matched to a gene: 3. CDR3 DNA sequence: TGCGCCACCGGGACAGTCCAAGAGACCCAGTACTTC. It specifies CATGTVQETQYF.

This chain connects TRBV6-1 to TRBJ1-2; D is uncertain. V was trimmed by 8 bases and J by 8 bases, leaving 21 bases between them. This CDR3 is 14 amino acids long. Germline V lookup: CDR1 MNHNS, CDR2 SASEGT. CDR3 in amino acids: CASLPRRAAEGYTF. CDR3 coding DNA: TGTGCCAGCCTCCCTCGGCGGGCGGCGGAGGGCTACACCTTC.

The V gene is TRBV29-1, the J gene TRBJ2-3; possibly TRBD1 for D (6 bases). In germline, CDR1 is SQVTM, CDR2 ANQGSEA. V lost 2 bases and J lost 0, with 18 bases in between. This CDR3 has 17 amino acids. The CDR3 sequence is CSVEPRGGRTSTDTQYF. The CDR3 DNA follows: TGCAGCGTTGAACCCCGAGGGGGACGCACTAGCACAGATACGCAGTATTTT.